What follows is one TCR beta chain and its context. The antigen is not known. The time point denotes: cycle 4 day 1 (C4D1), after more than five weeks of nivolumab. Brentuximab vedotin exposure varied, and every patient relapsed after autologous stem cell transplantation. Negative magnetic selection isolated CD4+ T cells from thawed PBMCs. CDR3 size: 15 residues. The V and J ends lost 2 bases and 4 bases, in that order; junction bases with no gene match: 6. CDR1 and CDR2 (germline): SGHRS, YFSETQ. Only in-frame clones appear in the TCRdb table, and some are missing; sequencing was by immunoSEQ multiplex PCR. The sample records about 18,000 clones, about 68% being singletons. The source of the sample is a study of PD-1 blockade in classical Hodgkin lymphoma. Study summary: Every 2 weeks, patients got 3 mg/kg intravenous nivolumab. The study's findings and limits: Reported baseline diversity: healthy donors highest, relapsed/refractory patients lowest. After ASCT, patients who started nivolumab under 1 year later were excluded.

The sequencing here drew on CD4+ T cells from blood, taken before the fourth cycle of nivolumab. This clonotype was obtained from a human donor with classical Hodgkin lymphoma. The gene calls are TRBV5-1 and TRBJ2-3; 8 nucleotides line up with TRBD2. The CDR3 nucleotides read TGCGCCAGCAGCTTTCCGGGACTAGGTGCAGATACGCAGTATTTT. Translated: CASSFPGLGADTQYF.